This entry describes one T cell receptor beta chain. The target of this receptor is not known. No much larger clone is present one base from it, and per-base qualities are unavailable. This entry comes from a study of blood T cell repertoires in COVID-19 (dated by TCRdb to about 2020). Concerning the study at large: The collaborator samples originated in the United States, Italy and Spain and spanned the acute and convalescent phases of COVID-19. The prospective study material was composed of cDNA or gDNA derived from T cells, B-cell-depleted T cells, or PBMCs. Subjects who had been exposed to COVID-19, were actively infected with it, or had recovered from it provided the deeply sampled blood TCRbeta repertoires that made up the dataset. The repertoires were released in a freely available public database intended as a resource for research on the immune response to SARS-CoV-2. The samples were drawn from the first 160 participants of the ongoing ImmuneRACE study and from 1,254 subjects provided by 6 global collaborators. Sample metadata almost always included a de-identified subject ID, COVID-19 status, age in years and sex. HLA class I and class II types, where available, came from metadata supplied by the sample provider rather than from assay-based typing.

From V the trimming removes 5 bases and from J it removes 1 base, while the gene matches leave 13 bases of the junction unaccounted for. CDR1 MNHEY and CDR2 SMNVEV are derived from the germline V gene (reference sequence). From its cysteine to its phenylalanine, the CDR3 spans 17 amino acids. Left in the record is the CDR3 DNA by itself, 51 bases read in frame from the first base. Study-wide conclusions, independent of this receptor: Clinical and demographic metadata were provided uncurated, with the amount varying by source and participant.

Each collaborating institution followed its own protocols to collect whole blood in K2EDTA tubes. Collaborator samples were shipped for TCRbeta analysis as frozen whole blood, isolated PBMCs, or DNA extracted from either sample type. TCRbeta CDR3 regions were amplified from genomic DNA using the immunoSEQ Assay, a bias-controlled multiplex PCR. The original pipeline was this. Nucleated cell counts per sample were estimated from amplification of reference gene primers within the assay. To quantify the absolute abundance of each unique TCRbeta CDR3 rearrangement, sequence reads were collapsed and filtered. For each sample, productive Simpson clonality was calculated as the square root of Simpson's diversity index over productive rearrangements. In its TCRdb copy, this immuneACCESS table keeps in-frame sequences only and misses some clones. Where compared with another copy, unresolved V genes explain less than half of these, and the others have no known cause. V and J calls and clone size are copied from that table; D and trimming were computed from the DNA. The sample table lists about 51,000 clones, 75% to 90% of them with a count of one. The ten biggest clones cover 1% to 1.5% of the sample.

The chain was built from TRBV27 and TRBJ1-1, with 7 junctional bases fitting TRBD1. The specimen sequenced was peripheral blood. The receptor was derived from a man in his fifties or sixties with acute or convalescent COVID-19. The CDR3: CASSRIRDSLQNTEAFF. The nucleotides are TGTGCCAGCAGTCGGATCCGGGACAGTTTACAGAACACTGAAGCTTTCTTT.